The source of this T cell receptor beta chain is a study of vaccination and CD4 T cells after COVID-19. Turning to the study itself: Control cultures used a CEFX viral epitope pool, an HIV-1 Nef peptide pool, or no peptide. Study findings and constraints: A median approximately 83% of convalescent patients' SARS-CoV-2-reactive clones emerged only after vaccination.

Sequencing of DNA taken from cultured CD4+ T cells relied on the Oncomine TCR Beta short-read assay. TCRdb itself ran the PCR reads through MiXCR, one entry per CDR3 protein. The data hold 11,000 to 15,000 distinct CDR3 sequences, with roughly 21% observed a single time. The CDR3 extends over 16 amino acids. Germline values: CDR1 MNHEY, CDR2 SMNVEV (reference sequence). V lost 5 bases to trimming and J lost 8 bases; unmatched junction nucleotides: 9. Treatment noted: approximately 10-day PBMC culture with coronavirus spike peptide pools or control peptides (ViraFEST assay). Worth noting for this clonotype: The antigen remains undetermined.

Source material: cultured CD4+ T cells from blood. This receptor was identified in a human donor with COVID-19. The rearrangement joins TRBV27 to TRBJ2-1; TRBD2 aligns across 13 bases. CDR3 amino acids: CASSPRTSGGRDEQFF. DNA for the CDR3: TGTGCCAGCAGTCCGCGGACTAGCGGGGGTCGTGATGAGCAGTTCTTC.